This passage covers 32 T cell receptor beta chains from one sample sequenced in a study of T cells in Graves' hyperthyroidism and ophthalmopathy. Amplified TCR beta CDR3 regions derived from RNA transcripts. The HTBI primer set was used in a first-round RT-PCR of the TCR CDR3. A single record per CDR3 protein comes from TCRdb applying MiXCR to the multiplex PCR reads. The profile shows approximately 400,000 distinct CDR3 sequences, more than 13% of them singletons. What was sequenced was blood. The receptors were gathered from a man aged 50 to 60 with Graves' ophthalmopathy.

This clonotype was found many times. The rearrangement uses TRBV20-1 and TRBJ2-1, with 10 bases that match TRBD2. The germline V gene has CDR1 DFQATT and CDR2 SNEGSKA (reference sequence). This CDR3 contains 14 residues. V shed 5 bases and J 11 bases; nucleotides not matched to a gene: 12. CDR3 coding DNA: TGCAGTGCTGGAGCGGGAGGGCCAGGTAATAAGCAGTTCTTC. Residues: CSAGAGGPGNKQFF.

V and J are TRBV5-1 and TRBJ1-3, with D uncertain. Germline CDR1 reads SGHRS; CDR2 reads YFSETQ. V was shortened by 0 bases and J by 0 bases, with 7 bases between the two germline ends. The CDR3 contains 15 residues. The CDR3 coding sequence is TGCGCCAGCAGCTTGGGAAGCAACTCTGGAAACACCATATATTTT. It translates to CASSLGSNSGNTIYF. Supplemented by reference TRBV5-1 and TRBJ1-3, the full variable domain reads KAGVTQTPRYLIKTRGQQVTLSCSPISGHRSVSWYQQTPGQGLQFLFEYFSETQRNKGNFPGRFSGRQFSNSRSEMNVSTLELGDSALYLCASSLGSNSGNTIYFGEGSWLTVV.

This clonotype was observed many times. The chain carries TRBV27 and TRBJ2-4; D not resolved. This CDR3 has 13 amino acids. Germline CDR1 MNHEY, CDR2 SMNVEV (reference sequence). Trimming removed 6 bases at V and 0 bases at J, with 6 bases between. CDR3 sequence: CASRSLAKNIQYF. The CDR3 nucleotides read TGTGCCAGCAGAAGTCTAGCCAAAAACATTCAGTACTTC.

This clonotype was detected only a few times. This chain joins TRBV12-3 or TRBV12-4 and TRBJ2-2; D gene ambiguous. The CDR3 is made up of 11 amino acids. V lost 6 bases, J lost 5 bases, and 4 bases lay in between. CDR3 in DNA: TGTGCCAGCAGATTTACCGGGGAGCTGTTTTTT. This translates into CASRFTGELFF.

The sample holds many counts of this clonotype. The chain joins TRBV27 to TRBJ2-1; 13 bases are a match to TRBD2. CDR3 length: 15 residues. V trimming: 8 bases; J trimming: 3 bases; junction bases outside the gene matches: 4. Germline lookup yields CDR1 MNHEY and CDR2 SMNVEV (reference sequence). The CDR3 here is CASGRLAGGYNEQFF. The DNA for the CDR3 is TGTGCCAGCGGACGACTAGCGGGAGGCTACAATGAGCAGTTCTTC.

This clonotype appeared a few times. This chain joins TRBV27 and TRBJ2-1; D is unresolved. The germline CDR1 and CDR2 sequences are MNHEY and SMNVEV (reference sequence). This CDR3 contains 16 residues. V was clipped by 2 bases and J by 0 bases, with 11 bases between them. The CDR3 spells CASSLIPFSSYNEQFF. The CDR3, as DNA: TGTGCCAGCAGTTTAATACCTTTTAGCTCCTACAATGAGCAGTTCTTC.

V and J are TRBV9 and TRBJ2-7; tentatively, D is TRBD2 (5 bases). Trimming took off 4 bases at V and 0 bases at J, with 17 bases between the two ends. The CDR3 totals 16 residues. CDR1 and CDR2 (germline): SGDLS, YYNGEE. The DNA for the CDR3 is TGTGCCAGCAGCTCCAGTCCTAGCCTCAGCTCCTACGAGCAGTACTTC. It translates to CASSSSPSLSSYEQYF.

The chain carries TRBV27 and TRBJ1-2; D is uncertain. The V end was cut by 2 bases, the J end by 4 bases, with 8 bases between. Germline V lookup: CDR1 MNHEY, CDR2 SMNVEV (reference sequence). There are 13 residues in the CDR3. CDR3: CASSLEGLYGYTF. CDR3 sequence (DNA): TGTGCCAGCAGTTTAGAGGGCCTCTATGGCTACACCTTC.

The chain has TRBV19 and TRBJ2-7, with a weak D call TRBD1 (5 bases). Between the trimmed V and J ends, which lost 3 bases and 9 bases, there was a span of 21 bases. Germline V CDR1 and CDR2: LNHDA, SQIVND (reference sequence). This CDR3 is built from 15 residues. The CDR3: CASSIQAGQPLGQYF. The CDR3 DNA sequence: TGTGCCAGTAGTATTCAAGCCGGACAACCCCTAGGGCAGTACTTC.

This clonotype was picked up many times. The chain joins TRBV7-3 to TRBJ2-1; 7 nucleotides line up with TRBD2. Trimming at V came to 5 bases and at J to 4 bases, leaving 8 bases not matched to a gene. This CDR3 has 15 amino acids. Germline loops: CDR1 SGHTA, CDR2 FQGTGA. The CDR3 nucleotides read TGTGCCAGCAGCCCAGCGGGACTGGGATACAATGAGCAGTTCTTC. It codes for CASSPAGLGYNEQFF.

This clonotype was observed a few times. The V and J genes are TRBV4-2 and TRBJ2-1, with TRBD2 matching over 15 bases. Germline CDR1 is LGHNA and CDR2 is YNFKEQ. This CDR3 is 20 amino acids long. V dropped 4 bases and J dropped 8; count of bases not matched to a gene: 18. As DNA, the CDR3 is TGTGCCAGCAGCCTCGCCCGGACTAGCGGGAGGGCCAAGTCGGCCCATGAGCAGTTCTTC. Protein product: CASSLARTSGRAKSAHEQFF.

The rearrangement uses TRBV11-2 and TRBJ1-1, with no clear D. Trimming left V 3 bases short and J 1 base short, with 6 bases between. The CDR3 has 13 amino acids. The germline V gene encodes CDR1 SGHAT and CDR2 FQNNGV. CDR3 protein: CASSLERNTEAFF. The CDR3 nucleotides are TGTGCCAGCAGCTTGGAAAGGAACACTGAAGCTTTCTTT.

Points on this clonotype: Given a much more abundant clone one base away, this may be a read error. V usage is TRBV11-2 and J usage is TRBJ2-2; weak D call: TRBD2 (5 bases). V shed 7 bases and J shed 1 base, with 19 bases lying between them. CDR3 length equals 17 residues. Germline CDR1 SGHAT, CDR2 FQNNGV. CDR3 DNA: TGTGCCAGCAACACCCCCTTGGCGGGCCGGAACACCGGGGAGCTGTTTTTT. As protein: CASNTPLAGRNTGELFF.

The CDR3 reads CASQVNTGELFF. The CDR3 DNA is TGTGCCAGCCAGGTTAACACCGGGGAGCTGTTTTTT. V and J are TRBV28 and TRBJ2-2; D ambiguous. CDR1 and CDR2 from the germline V gene are MDHEN and SYDVKM. V lost 8 bases to trimming and J lost 2 bases, with 6 bases between them. The CDR3 loop spans 12 amino acids. Drawing the rest from reference TRBV28 and TRBJ2-2, the complete variable domain is DVKVTQSSRYLVKRTGEKVFLECVQDMDHENMFWYRQDPGLGLRLIYFSYDVKMKEKGDIPEGYSVSREKKERFSLILESASTNQTSMYLCASQVNTGELFFGEGSRLTVL.

This clonotype appeared a few times. V and J are TRBV20-1 and TRBJ2-1; perhaps TRBD2 as D (5 bases). The length of the CDR3 is 17 residues. Trimming shortened V by 6 bases and J by 0 bases, and 21 bases separated the two germline ends. Germline-derived CDR1 and CDR2 are DFQATT and SNEGSKA (reference sequence). CDR3 sequence: CSAVPAREYDSYNEQFF. Here the CDR3 DNA reads TGCAGTGCCGTCCCCGCGAGGGAGTATGACTCCTACAATGAGCAGTTCTTC.

The table lists this clonotype with many counts. CDR3 residues: CASSVDQRAPREEQFF. In nucleotides, the CDR3 is TGTGCCAGCAGCGTAGATCAAAGGGCCCCCAGGGAAGAGCAGTTCTTC. The chain combines TRBV9 with TRBJ2-1; maybe TRBD1 (5 bases). V was cut by 0 bases and J by 10 bases, with 20 bases left in between. The CDR3 has 16 residues. Germline CDR1 is SGDLS and CDR2 is YYNGEE.

This clonotype was seen at least ten times. The chain uses TRBV12-3 or TRBV12-4 and TRBJ1-5; the D is unclear. V lost 6 bases and J lost 3, with 15 bases in between. The CDR3 has 15 residues. CDR3 in DNA: TGTGCCAGCAGCCTATTCAAGGGTACCAATCAGCCCCAGCATTTT. Translation gives CASSLFKGTNQPQHF.

In its sample, this clonotype was seen many times. The chain uses TRBV3-1 and TRBJ2-1; 9 bases map to TRBD2. Losses at the gene ends were 1 base for V and 0 bases for J; bases not matched to a gene: 7. The V gene's germline CDR1 is LGHDT and CDR2 YNNKEL (reference sequence). The CDR3 covers 18 residues. CDR3 loop: CASSQAMSGRSSYNEQFF. The CDR3 coding sequence is TGTGCCAGCAGCCAAGCGATGAGCGGGAGGAGCTCCTACAATGAGCAGTTCTTC.

This sequence joins TRBV29-1 and TRBJ2-7, with 11 nucleotides matching TRBD2. This CDR3 has 15 amino acids. Germline CDR1 reads SQVTM; CDR2 reads ANQGSEA. The J segment lost 7 bases and the V segment lost 3 bases, leaving 11 bases of the junction unmatched. In nucleotides, the CDR3 is TGCAGCGTTGAGGGGCGGGCTAGCGGGAGGAGTGAGCAGTACTTC. This gives the protein CSVEGRASGRSEQYF.

This chain joins TRBV19 and TRBJ1-4, with D possibly being TRBD1 (5 bases). This CDR3 region has 14 residues. Germline CDR1 reads LNHDA; CDR2 reads SQIVND (reference sequence). V was pared by 2 bases and J by 10 bases, with 14 bases between. CDR3 protein: CASSIWQGRLKLFF. DNA for the CDR3: TGTGCCAGTAGTATATGGCAGGGTCGGCTAAAACTGTTTTTT.

The chain combines TRBV20-1 with TRBJ1-5, with a weak D call TRBD1 (6 bases). This CDR3 comprises 12 residues. Germline loops: CDR1 DFQATT, CDR2 SNEGSKA (reference sequence). V was trimmed by 4 bases and J by 7 bases, leaving 11 bases between them. DNA for the CDR3: TGCAGTGCTAAGGGGGGAGGGCAGCCCCAGCATTTT. As protein: CSAKGGGQPQHF.

The table lists this clonotype with a few counts. The V and J genes are TRBV5-1 and TRBJ2-7; TRBD2 matches at 10 bases. CDR3 length: 18 amino acids. V lost 2 bases and J lost 2; bases outside the gene matches: 13. Germline values: CDR1 SGHRS, CDR2 YFSETQ. The DNA of the CDR3 is TGCGCCAGCAGCTTTGGACAGGGCGAGCGGGAGGGGACCTACGAGCAGTACTTC. It is translated as CASSFGQGEREGTYEQYF.

This clonotype was seen at least ten times. The genes are TRBV7-9 and TRBJ2-5; TRBD2 might be the D (5 bases). Germline CDR1 reads SEHNR; CDR2 reads FQNEAQ (reference sequence). The CDR3 is made up of 14 amino acids. Trimming took off 0 bases at V and 4 bases at J, with 9 bases between the two ends. The CDR3 protein is CASSLATAGETQYF. In DNA, the CDR3 is TGTGCCAGCAGCTTAGCCACGGCGGGAGAGACCCAGTACTTC.

Ten or more counts support this clonotype. The chain joins TRBV18 to TRBJ2-1; D is tentatively TRBD1 or TRBD2 (5 bases each). Germline loops: CDR1 KGHSH, CDR2 LQKENI. Trimming took off 3 bases at V and 6 bases at J, with 15 bases between the two ends. This CDR3 has 15 amino acids. The CDR3 spells CASSPPSGTFNEQFF. CDR3 nucleotide sequence: TGTGCCAGCTCACCCCCCTCAGGGACGTTCAATGAGCAGTTCTTC.

This clonotype was observed a few times. CDR3 DNA: TGTGCCACCAGCAGCGACCGGGAGGCCGGGGAGCTGTTTTTT. Its protein is CATSSDREAGELFF. The chain uses TRBV15 and TRBJ2-2, with 7 nucleotides matching TRBD2. Per the germline V gene, CDR1 is LNHNV and CDR2 is YYDKDF (reference sequence). V was pared by 3 bases and J by 6 bases, with 4 bases of the junction left unmatched. The CDR3 consists of 14 residues. The full variable domain, its missing parts supplied by reference TRBV15 and TRBJ2-2, is DAMVIQNPRYQVTQFGKPVTLSCSQTLNHNVMYWYQQKSSQAPKLLFHYYDKDFNNEADTPDNFQSRRPNTSFCFLDIRSPGLGDTAMYLCATSSDREAGELFFGEGSRLTVL.

Regarding this clonotype: An end of the junction does not agree with germline; a read error may underlie this. CDR3 nucleotides: TGTGCCAGCTCTCCGGGACAGAGCTCCTACAATGAGCGGTTCTTC. This sequence encodes CASSPGQSSYNERFF. The chain combines TRBV18 with TRBJ2-1; 7 positions agree with TRBD1. Per the germline V gene, CDR1 is KGHSH and CDR2 is LQKENI. CDR3 length: 15 amino acids.

Note on this clonotype: Just one base apart from a much larger clone, this may be a read error. The CDR3 nucleotides read TGTGCCAGCAGCCCGAGGACAGATTCTAATGAAAAACTGGTTTTT. Its translation: CASSPRTDSNEKLVF. The rearrangement uses TRBV11-3 and TRBJ1-4; maybe TRBD1 (6 bases). The CDR3 extends over 15 amino acids. Germline loops: CDR1 SGHNT, CDR2 YENEEA.

This clonotype was detected ten times or more. This chain links TRBV11-3 with TRBJ2-5; D is ambiguous. Per the germline V gene, CDR1 is SGHNT and CDR2 is YENEEA. This CDR3 comprises 15 residues. V was cut by 5 bases and J by 5 bases, with 18 bases left in between. The CDR3 loop is CASSEVPIPRETQYF. The CDR3 DNA sequence: TGTGCCAGCAGCGAGGTGCCGATTCCGCGGGAGACCCAGTACTTC.

This sequence joins TRBV7-9 and TRBJ2-2; D not certain. Trimming stripped 1 base from V and 2 bases from J, with 11 bases between. The CDR3 length is 16 residues. Germline values: CDR1 SEHNR, CDR2 FQNEAQ (reference sequence). CDR3 coding DNA: TGTGCCAGCAGCTTAGGTGGGCTACAAAACACCGGGGAGCTGTTTTTT. Translating it yields CASSLGGLQNTGELFF.

In its sample, this clonotype was seen many times. The rearrangement joins TRBV7-2 to TRBJ2-7; D may be TRBD1 (6 bases). Deletions cut 5 bases from V and 0 bases from J, with 14 bases between. Germline V gene sequence: CDR1 SGHTA, CDR2 FQGNSA. The CDR3 spans 15 residues. The CDR3 is CASSPRGGASYEQYF. The CDR3 nucleotides read TGTGCCAGCAGCCCTCGAGGGGGTGCCTCCTACGAGCAGTACTTC.

This chain uses TRBV11-2 with TRBJ2-3; TRBD1 agrees at 8 bases. V lost 0 bases to trimming and J lost 3 bases; unmatched junction nucleotides: 5. The CDR3 runs 16 residues. CDR1 and CDR2 from the germline V gene are SGHAT and FQNNGV. The CDR3 protein is CASSLDRQGSTDTQYF. The CDR3 DNA follows: TGTGCCAGCAGCTTAGATAGACAGGGGAGTACAGATACGCAGTATTTT.

This clonotype has a count of ten or more. J is TRBJ2-7 and V is TRBV12-3 or TRBV12-4, with 9 bases aligning to TRBD1. V lost 3 bases to trimming and J lost 2 bases; unmatched junction nucleotides: 5. This CDR3 contains 15 residues. The CDR3 coding sequence is TGTGCCAGCAGTTTCCGGGGACAGGGCGCCTACGAGCAGTACTTC. It codes for CASSFRGQGAYEQYF.